This T cell receptor (beta chain) was sequenced in a study of response to subunit inactivated influenza vaccine. This CDR3 has 15 amino acids. V shed 5 bases, J shed 1 base, and the junction held 4 bases outside the gene matches. Germline V CDR1 and CDR2: MDHEN, SYDVKM. From the RT-PCR reads, TCRdb called clonotypes with MiXCR, one entry per CDR3 protein. Of around 750,000 distinct CDR3 sequences listed, about 20% are singletons. This clonotype was seen a few times. Antigen unknown. Whole-study findings and limits: Authors suggested that a seasonal influenza vaccination recruits few new T cells each time.

The sequence came from a man between 45 and 60 years old who received an inactivated influenza vaccine. The V and J genes are TRBV28 and TRBJ2-3; 9 bases map to TRBD2. Sequencing used PBMCs from blood, obtained about 5 days after vaccination. CDR3 bases: TGTGCCAGCAGTGGTTCTAGCGGGGGCACAGATACGCAGTATTTT. This sequence encodes CASSGSSGGTDTQYF.